A single sample is the source of the 15 T cell receptor beta chains below, sequenced in a study of shared clonotypes between healthy human individuals. Here immunoSEQ multiplex PCR was the method, and the copy in TCRdb shows in-frame clones only, minus some. Of fewer than 3 million clones listed, roughly 90% are singletons. Sequenced input: naive CD4+ T cells from PBMCs. Subset specified: CD45RA+ positively selected. All receptors derive from a man in his late teens or twenties in good health. Some clones in this sample may be carry-over from other donors' samples.

The chain uses TRBV7-3 and TRBJ2-1; 15 bases agree with TRBD2. J lost 7 bases, V lost 3 bases, and 1 base had no gene match. The CDR3 is 15 residues long. Germline V gene sequence: CDR1 SGHTA, CDR2 FQGTGA. The CDR3 loop reads CASSFGTSGRNEQFF. The CDR3 nucleotides are TGTGCCAGCAGCTTCGGGACTAGCGGGAGGAATGAGCAGTTCTTC. The full variable domain, with the rest looked up from reference TRBV7-3 and TRBJ2-1, is GAGVSQTPSNKVTEKGKYVELRCDPISGHTALYWYRQSLGQGPEFLIYFQGTGAADDSGLPNDRFFAVRPEGSVSTLKIQRTERGDSAVYLCASSFGTSGRNEQFFGPGTRLTVL.

This chain connects TRBV5-6 to TRBJ1-5, with D perhaps matching TRBD1 (6 bases). CDR1 and CDR2 (germline): SGHDT, YYEEEE. This CDR3 is built from 15 residues. Trimming pared 1 base from V and 5 bases from J, leaving 13 bases between. CDR3 DNA sequence: TGTGCCAGCAGCTTGAGGAACAGGGCCTATCAGCCCCAGCATTTT. It specifies CASSLRNRAYQPQHF.

CDR3 sequence reads: CASSFSSGGALHTEAFF. The CDR3 nucleotides read TGTGCCAGCAGTTTTTCGTCAGGGGGCGCTCTTCACACTGAAGCTTTCTTT. The V gene is TRBV28, the J gene TRBJ1-1, with 8 bases matching TRBD1. J gave up 3 bases and V 3 bases, and 12 bases lay outside the gene matches. Per germline, CDR1 MDHEN and CDR2 SYDVKM. This CDR3 has 17 residues.

The rearrangement uses TRBV7-3 and TRBJ2-3; 12 bases fit TRBD2. The germline V gene has CDR1 SGHTA and CDR2 FQGTGA. This CDR3 region has 16 residues. V dropped 2 bases and J dropped 4; count of bases not matched to a gene: 4. CDR3 DNA: TGTGCCAGCAGCTTATTGGGACTAGCGGGTCCAGATACGCAGTATTTT. As protein: CASSLLGLAGPDTQYF.

The chain links TRBV13 to TRBJ1-2; a possible D gene is TRBD1 (6 bases). V was shortened by 2 bases and J by 8 bases, with 15 bases between the two germline ends. The CDR3 contains 14 residues. Germline CDR1 reads PRHDT; CDR2 reads FYEKMQ (reference sequence). The CDR3 DNA sequence: TGTGCCAGCAGCTTACGGGCACAGGGTTCGGGCTACACCTTC. It translates to CASSLRAQGSGYTF.

This chain connects TRBV28 to TRBJ2-7, with D possibly matching TRBD1 (5 bases). The length of the CDR3 is 16 residues. The germline V gene has CDR1 MDHEN and CDR2 SYDVKM. With 3 bases removed from V and 7 bases from J, the gap between germline ends came to 22 bases. The CDR3 DNA sequence: TGTGCCAGCAGTTTCCTTCAGGGTTATGGGATGCCGGAGCAGTACTTC. Protein product: CASSFLQGYGMPEQYF.

The chain is built from TRBV6-5 and TRBJ1-1, with D possibly TRBD1 on 6 matching bases. The V end was cut by 0 bases, the J end by 7 bases, with 12 bases between. The CDR3 has 14 residues. Germline lookup yields CDR1 MNHEY and CDR2 SVGAGI. The CDR3 DNA sequence: TGTGCCAGCAGTTACTCGATAGAGGGGGTTGAAGCTTTCTTT. Its translation: CASSYSIEGVEAFF.

The V gene is TRBV4-1, the J gene TRBJ2-7, with D maybe TRBD2 (6 bases). V was cut by 3 bases and J by 2 bases, with 14 bases left in between. Germline V gene data show CDR1 as MGHRA and CDR2 as YSYEKL. This CDR3 is 15 amino acids long. The CDR3 loop is CASSHMRGGPYEQYF. Written as DNA, the CDR3 is TGCGCCAGCAGCCACATGAGAGGAGGGCCCTACGAGCAGTACTTC.

The CDR3 sequence is CASRSFTGITEAFF. CDR3 coding DNA: TGCGCCAGCAGATCCTTTACAGGCATCACTGAAGCTTTCTTT. V and J are TRBV5-1 and TRBJ1-1; a weak D match, TRBD1 (5 bases). The V gene lost 5 bases and the J gene lost 4 bases, with 15 bases spanning the gap. Germline loops: CDR1 SGHRS, CDR2 YFSETQ. This CDR3 region has 14 residues.

The CDR3 region is CASSAVTENYEQYF. The CDR3 DNA reads TGTGCCAGCAGTGCTGTTACAGAAAACTACGAGCAGTACTTC. The V call is TRBV2, the J call TRBJ2-7, with D uncertain. The CDR3 extends over 14 amino acids. Trimming stripped 4 bases from V and 3 bases from J, with 13 bases between. From germline, CDR1 is SNHLY and CDR2 FYNNEI.

The chain uses TRBV2 and TRBJ2-7; 8 bases align to TRBD2. With 6 bases clipped from V and 0 bases from J, the junction kept 10 bases outside the gene matches. The CDR3 is 16 amino acids. Germline V gene sequence: CDR1 SNHLY, CDR2 FYNNEI. CDR3: CASSRTLAVDSYEQYF. The DNA of the CDR3 is TGTGCCAGCAGCCGAACACTAGCGGTGGACTCCTACGAGCAGTACTTC.

The rearrangement joins TRBV18 to TRBJ1-1; D not resolved. Trimming cost V 3 bases and J 1 base, with 9 bases left between them. The germline gives CDR1 KGHSH, CDR2 LQKENI. The CDR3 has 14 amino acids. The chain's CDR3 is CASSPQTENTEAFF. CDR3 nucleotide sequence: TGTGCCAGCTCACCCCAAACAGAGAACACTGAAGCTTTCTTT.

This chain links TRBV5-6 with TRBJ2-1; D may match TRBD1 or TRBD2 (5 bases each). The CDR3 length is 13 residues. Trimming took off 3 bases at V and 7 bases at J, with 11 bases between the two ends. Germline V gives CDR1 SGHDT, CDR2 YYEEEE. Written as DNA, the CDR3 is TGTGCCAGCAGCTCGGGACCGAGGAATGAGCAGTTCTTC. This sequence encodes CASSSGPRNEQFF.

This chain connects TRBV6-5 to TRBJ2-5, with 7 bases fitting TRBD1. CDR3 size: 12 residues. With V trimmed by 5 bases and J by 4 bases, 1 base remained unmatched. CDR1 MNHEY and CDR2 SVGAGI come from the germline V gene. The CDR3 coding sequence is TGTGCCAGCAGTGACAGGGTAGAGACCCAGTACTTC. Translating it yields CASSDRVETQYF.

With respect to this clone: This sample includes further DNA sequences coding for the same CDR3. J is TRBJ1-3 and V is TRBV4-3, with 7 bases that match TRBD1. Trimming removed 0 bases from V and 4 bases from J; junction bases left unmatched: 3. There are 15 residues in the CDR3. CDR1 and CDR2 (germline): LGHNA, YSLEER. CDR3 bases: TGCGCCAGCAGCCAAGATGGGACAGAAGGAAACACCATATATTTT. It is translated as CASSQDGTEGNTIYF.